The text below deals with one TCR beta chain. This CDR3 is built from 16 residues. With V trimmed by 3 bases and J by 3 bases, 9 bases remained unmatched. Germline assignment: CDR1 SGHKS and CDR2 YYEKEE (reference sequence). The data belong to a study of blood T cell repertoires in COVID-19. On the study more broadly: From the United States, Italy and Spain came samples of acute and convalescent COVID-19. Sources were T cells, B-cell-depleted T cells, or PBMCs; the material itself was cDNA or gDNA.

In the original analysis: Scientists estimated how many nucleated cells there were by amplifying reference gene primers. Method: immunoSEQ multiplex PCR; TCRdb's copy keeps in-frame clones and lacks some. V and J calls and clone size follow that table, whereas D and trimming were derived from the DNA. The data hold 45,000 to 65,000 clones, with about 90% observed a single time. The sequence came from a human donor in a cohort sampled during active COVID-19. Sample: peripheral blood. The chain uses TRBV5-5 and TRBJ1-5, with 7 bases fitting TRBD1. The CDR3 DNA follows: TGTGCCAGCAGCTCCGGCACAGGGGAGGTCAATCAGCCCCAGCATTTT. As protein: CASSSGTGEVNQPQHF. Together with reference TRBV5-5 and TRBJ1-5, the CDR3 gives the full variable domain: DAGVTQSPTHLIKTRGQQVTLRCSPISGHKSVSWYQQVLGQGPQFIFQYYEKEERGRGNFPDRFSARQFPNYSSELNVNALLLGDSALYLCASSSGTGEVNQPQHFGDGTRLSIL.